The rows below give T cell receptor beta chains drawn from one sample of a study of T cell repertoires in cytomegalovirus infection. One entry per CDR3 protein, called by TCRdb with MiXCR from the reads. In the table there are roughly 300,000 distinct CDR3 sequences, roughly 26% of which are singletons. The sample consisted of PBMCs. Receptor source: a human donor in good health (CMV status not recorded). Some clones in this sample may be carry-over from other donors' samples. The CDR3 runs from the conserved cysteine through the conserved F or W. A D gene is named only where the DNA matches it firmly. For some rows the clone size is stated as once, few or many, or as a class when expanded; others skip it.

J gene | clone size | CDR3 length | V gene | D gene | CDR3 DNA | CDR3 protein
TRBJ2-2 | . | 12 | TRBV29-1 | . | TGCAGCGGAGTACAGAGGACCGGGGAGCTGTTTTTT | CSGVQRTGELFF
TRBJ2-5 | . | 17 | TRBV7-2 | . | TGTGCCAGCAGCTTAGCGCGAAGGACCTTTAAGCAAGAGACCCAGTACTTC | CASSLARRTFKQETQYF
TRBJ1-2 | few | 15 | TRBV5-1 | . | TGCGCCAGCAGCTTGGATAAGGGGTCAGAATATGGCTACACCTTC | CASSLDKGSEYGYTF
TRBJ2-7 | few | 16 | TRBV7-9 | . | TGTGCCAGCAGCCCAAAACCCAGGGATGGGCTTTTAGAGCAGTACTTC | CASSPKPRDGLLEQYF
TRBJ1-2 | once | 12 | TRBV15 | . | TGTGCCACCAGCGGAACCTCTTATGGCTACACCTTC | CATSGTSYGYTF
TRBJ2-1 | . | 14 | TRBV5-1 | . | TGCGCCAGCAGCCAGCAATCCACAGGGACTGAGCAGTTCTTC | CASSQQSTGTEQFF
TRBJ1-5 | . | 15 | TRBV11-2 | . | TGTGCCAGCAGCTTAGACTTGGGGAGGAATCAGCCCCAGCATTTT | CASSLDLGRNQPQHF
TRBJ2-1 | . | 17 | TRBV20-1 | . | TGCAGTGCTACAAACAGGGGCGGGGGGAGCTCCTACAATGAGCAGTTCTTC | CSATNRGGGSSYNEQFF
TRBJ2-3 | . | 16 | TRBV19 | TRBD2 | TGTGCCAGTACCCCCCCCGGGAGCGGGAGGCAAGATACGCAGTATTTT | CASTPPGSGRQDTQYF
TRBJ2-2 | . | 14 | TRBV12-3/TRBV12-4 | TRBD1 | TGTGCCAGCAGTCCGGACAGGGCCAGCGGGGAGCTGTTTTTT | CASSPDRASGELFF
TRBJ1-2 | . | 14 | TRBV6-5 | . | TGTGCCAGCAGTCCATCAGCCCGACAGGACGGCTACACCTTC | CASSPSARQDGYTF
TRBJ1-4 | . | 14 | TRBV9 | . | TGTGCCAGCAGCAAAGCGGGGGGCTTTGAAAAACTGTTTTTT | CASSKAGGFEKLFF
TRBJ1-1 | many | 13 | TRBV7-2 | TRBD1 | TGTGCCAGCAGTTCTCAGGGGGCGTCTGAAGCTTTCTTT | CASSSQGASEAFF
TRBJ2-7 | . | 14 | TRBV7-2 | . | TGTGCCAGCAGCTTAGGCCCGACTTCCTACGAGCAGTACTTC | CASSLGPTSYEQYF
TRBJ1-6 | . | 16 | TRBV5-1 | . | TGCGCCAGCAGCCCCGGAGGTGTCAGGACATTTTCACCCCTCCACTTT | CASSPGGVRTFSPLHF
TRBJ2-5 | few | 16 | TRBV11-2 | TRBD1 | TGTGCCAGCAGCCCTCGGCCGGGACAGGGTTTGGAGACCCAGTACTTC | CASSPRPGQGLETQYF
TRBJ2-6 | . | 18 | TRBV7-9 | . | TGTGCCAGCAGCTTAAGGGCAGGGGAGGACTCTGGGGCCAACGTCCTGACTTTC | CASSLRAGEDSGANVLTF
TRBJ2-1 | few | 11 | TRBV29-1 | . | TGCAGCGTTGACTGGGAATATGAGCAGTTCTTC | CSVDWEYEQFF
TRBJ2-3 | . | 15 | TRBV27 | TRBD2 | TGTGCCACCTCGGGGCTAGCGGGAGTGACAGATACGCAGTATTTT | CATSGLAGVTDTQYF
TRBJ2-7 | few | 15 | TRBV5-1 | . | TGCGCCAGCAGCTACGGGACACCCTCTATCAACGAGCAGTACTTC | CASSYGTPSINEQYF
TRBJ2-7 | many | 14 | TRBV7-2 | . | TGTGCCAGCAGGTTAGACCCTCTACAGTACGAGCAGTACTTC | CASRLDPLQYEQYF
TRBJ2-2 | few | 15 | TRBV2 | . | TGTGCCAGCAGTGCCGACTGGACGAACACCGGGGAGCTGTTTTTT | CASSADWTNTGELFF
TRBJ2-3 | . | 16 | TRBV28 | TRBD2 | TGTGCCAGCAGTTTGGGGGCGGGGGGGGGCACAGATACGCAGTATTTT | CASSLGAGGGTDTQYF
TRBJ1-4 | . | 16 | TRBV6-2/TRBV6-3 | TRBD1 | TGTGCCAGCAGTTACTTGACGGGACAGGGAGGCGAAAAACTGTTTTTT | CASSYLTGQGGEKLFF
TRBJ1-2 | . | 12 | TRBV20-1 | . | TGCAGTGCTAGTGCGGCAGTCTATGGCTACACCTTC | CSASAAVYGYTF
TRBJ2-7 | . | 14 | TRBV20-1 | TRBD2 | TGCAGTGCTGCGACTAGCGGGTACTCCTACGAGCAGTACTTC | CSAATSGYSYEQYF
TRBJ2-1 | few | 16 | TRBV11-2 | TRBD2 | TGTGCCAGCAGCGCGAGAGGGACTAGCGGCCGAAATGAGCAGTTCTTC | CASSARGTSGRNEQFF
TRBJ2-1 | . | 15 | TRBV29-1 | TRBD2 | TGCAGCGTTGCGGGAGGGCCATCAGGTTGGAATGAGCAGTTCTTC | CSVAGGPSGWNEQFF
TRBJ1-1 | . | 15 | TRBV5-1 | . | TGCGCCAGCAGCTTGGCCGGGGTTACAGGGACTGAAGCTTTCTTT | CASSLAGVTGTEAFF
TRBJ1-5 | . | 13 | TRBV27 | . | TGTGTCAGCAGCCACAGGTCTGGTCAGCCCCAGCATTTT | CVSSHRSGQPQHF
TRBJ2-2 | once | 17 | TRBV4-2 | . | TGTGCCAGCAGCCAAGGGGTTTACCAGTTGAACACCGGGGAGCTGTTTTTT | CASSQGVYQLNTGELFF
TRBJ1-6 | . | 15 | TRBV12-3/TRBV12-4 | . | TGTGCCAGCACACTTTCTGAGCAGCGTAATTCACCCCTCCACTTT | CASTLSEQRNSPLHF
TRBJ2-1 | few | 14 | TRBV9 | TRBD2 | TGTGCCAGCTCAAAAGCGGGAGGGTACAATGAGCAGTTCTTC | CASSKAGGYNEQFF
TRBJ2-3 | . | 13 | TRBV6-8 | . | TGTGCCAGCAGTGCCAGCGGGCCAGATACGCAGTATTTT | CASSASGPDTQYF
TRBJ2-1 | . | 14 | TRBV7-9 | . | TGTGCCAGCAGCTTACCCCCGGGAGATAATGAGCAGTTCTTC | CASSLPPGDNEQFF
TRBJ2-1 | many | 17 | TRBV10-3 | TRBD2 | TGTGCCATCAGTGAGCCTGGGACTAGCGGGAGTCCGGATGAGCAGTTCTTC | CAISEPGTSGSPDEQFF